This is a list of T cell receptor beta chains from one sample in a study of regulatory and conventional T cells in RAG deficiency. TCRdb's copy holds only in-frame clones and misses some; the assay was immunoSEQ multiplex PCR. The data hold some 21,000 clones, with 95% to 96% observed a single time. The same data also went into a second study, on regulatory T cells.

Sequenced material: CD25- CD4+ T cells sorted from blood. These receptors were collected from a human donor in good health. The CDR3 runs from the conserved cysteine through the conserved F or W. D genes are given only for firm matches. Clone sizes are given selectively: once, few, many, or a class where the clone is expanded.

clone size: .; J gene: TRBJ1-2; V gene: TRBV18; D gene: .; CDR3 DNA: TGTGCCAGCTCACCACCGTCGGGCTATGGCTACACCTTC; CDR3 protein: CASSPPSGYGYTF
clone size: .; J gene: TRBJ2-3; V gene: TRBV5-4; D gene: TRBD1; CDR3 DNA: TGTGCCAGCAGCTTGAACAGGGGTGGTCGCACAGATACGCAGTATTTT; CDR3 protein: CASSLNRGGRTDTQYF
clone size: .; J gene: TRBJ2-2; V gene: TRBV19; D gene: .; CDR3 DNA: TGTGCCAGTAGTACGGGATTTGGGACCGGGGAGCTGTTTTTT; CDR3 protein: CASSTGFGTGELFF
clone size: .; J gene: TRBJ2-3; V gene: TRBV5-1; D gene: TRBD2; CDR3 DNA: TGCGCCAGCAGCTCCCTAGCGGGGGGGGCAGATACGCAGTATTTT; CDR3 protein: CASSSLAGGADTQYF
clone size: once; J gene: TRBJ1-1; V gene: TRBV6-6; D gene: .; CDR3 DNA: TGTGCCAGCAGTTACAATCAGGGGAACACTGAAGCTTTCTTT; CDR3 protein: CASSYNQGNTEAFF
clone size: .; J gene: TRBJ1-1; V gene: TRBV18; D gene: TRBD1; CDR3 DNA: TGTGCCACCGAGGACAGGGGGTTCACTGAAGCTTTCTTT; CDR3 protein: CATEDRGFTEAFF
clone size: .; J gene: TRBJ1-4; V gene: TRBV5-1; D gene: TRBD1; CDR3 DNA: TGCGCCAGCAGCTTGGCAGGGGGTGAAAAACTGTTTTTT; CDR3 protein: CASSLAGGEKLFF
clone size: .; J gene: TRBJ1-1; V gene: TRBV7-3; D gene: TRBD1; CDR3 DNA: TGTGCCAGCAGTTCTCAGGGGGATGCTGAAGCTTTCTTT; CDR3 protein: CASSSQGDAEAFF
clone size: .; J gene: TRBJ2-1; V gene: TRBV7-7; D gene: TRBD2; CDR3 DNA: TGTGCCAGCAGCCAAGCGCAAAAGCGGGGGGGTTACAATGAGCAGTTCTTC; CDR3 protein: CASSQAQKRGGYNEQFF
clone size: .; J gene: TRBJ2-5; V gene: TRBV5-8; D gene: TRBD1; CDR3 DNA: TGTGCCAGCACTAGGGGACAGACCACCGTCAAGGAGACCCAGTACTTC; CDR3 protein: CASTRGQTTVKETQYF
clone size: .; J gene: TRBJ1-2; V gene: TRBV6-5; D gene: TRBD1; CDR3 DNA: TGTGCCAGCAGTTACTTCCCGGGACAGGTCTATGGCTACACCTTC; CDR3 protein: CASSYFPGQVYGYTF
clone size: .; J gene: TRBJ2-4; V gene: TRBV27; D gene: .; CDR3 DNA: TGTGCCAGCAGTTTTCAGGGGTTCGGACGGATTCAGTACTTC; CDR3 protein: CASSFQGFGRIQYF
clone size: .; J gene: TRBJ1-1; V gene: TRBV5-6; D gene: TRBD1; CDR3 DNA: TGTGCCAGCAGTCGACAGGGGACAAGGGTCACTGAAGCTTTCTTT; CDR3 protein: CASSRQGTRVTEAFF
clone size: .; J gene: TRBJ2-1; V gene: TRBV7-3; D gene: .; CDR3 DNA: TGTGCCAGCAGCTTATCACGGGGGGCCCCGAATGAGCAGTTCTTC; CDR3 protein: CASSLSRGAPNEQFF
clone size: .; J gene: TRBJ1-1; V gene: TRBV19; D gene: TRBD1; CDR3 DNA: TGTGCCAGTAGTACAAACAGGGGGGTATACACTGAAGCTTTCTTT; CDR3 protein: CASSTNRGVYTEAFF
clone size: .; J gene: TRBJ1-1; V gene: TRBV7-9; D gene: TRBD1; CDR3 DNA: TGTGCCAGTTCTCGTGCCGGGACAGTGAACACTGAAGCTTTCTTT; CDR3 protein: CASSRAGTVNTEAFF
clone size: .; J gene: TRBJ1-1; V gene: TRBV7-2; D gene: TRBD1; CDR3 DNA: TGTGCCAGCAGCTTGCAGGGGGCAGGCGCTGAAGCTTTCTTT; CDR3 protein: CASSLQGAGAEAFF
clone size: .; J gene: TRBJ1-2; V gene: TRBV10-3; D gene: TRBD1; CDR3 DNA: TGTGCCATCAGCGGGACAGCTTATGGCTACACCTTC; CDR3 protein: CAISGTAYGYTF
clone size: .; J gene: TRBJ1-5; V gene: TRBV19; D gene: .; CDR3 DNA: TGTGCCAGTAGTAGACGAGAGGGAAACCTCAGGCCCCAGCATTTT; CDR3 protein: CASSRREGNLRPQHF
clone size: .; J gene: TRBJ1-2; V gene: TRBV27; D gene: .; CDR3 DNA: TGTGCCAGCAGTCCGTACTCGACAGCCAACTATGGCTACACCTTC; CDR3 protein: CASSPYSTANYGYTF
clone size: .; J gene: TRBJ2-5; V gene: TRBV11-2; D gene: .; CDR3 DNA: TGTGCCAGCAGCTCCACTAGCATCGAGACCCAGTACTTC; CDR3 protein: CASSSTSIETQYF
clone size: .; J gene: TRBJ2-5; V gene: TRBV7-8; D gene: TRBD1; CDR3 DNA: TGTGCCAGCAGCCCTTCGCCCCAGGGGGCCCTTGGTTACTTC; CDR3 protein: CASSPSPQGALGYF
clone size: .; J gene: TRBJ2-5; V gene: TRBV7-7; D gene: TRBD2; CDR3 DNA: TGTGCCAGCAGCTTAGGTGCGGGGGGGCCGAGAGAGACCCAGTACTTC; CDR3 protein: CASSLGAGGPRETQYF
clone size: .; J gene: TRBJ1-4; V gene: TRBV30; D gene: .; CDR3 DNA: TGTGCCTGGAGTTCCGGGAATGAAAAACTGTTTTTT; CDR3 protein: CAWSSGNEKLFF
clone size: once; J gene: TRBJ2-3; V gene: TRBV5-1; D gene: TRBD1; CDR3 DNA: TGCGCCAGCAGCTTAGGGGGACAGGGGGGTCCAGATACGCAGTATTTT; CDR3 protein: CASSLGGQGGPDTQYF
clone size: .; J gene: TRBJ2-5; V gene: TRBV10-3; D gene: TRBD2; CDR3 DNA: TGTGCCATCAGTGAGAGGCTAGCGGGGGATGAGGAGACCCAGTACTTC; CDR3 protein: CAISERLAGDEETQYF
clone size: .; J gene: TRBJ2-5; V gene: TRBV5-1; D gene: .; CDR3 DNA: TGCGCCAGCAGCTTGACGACGTCAGGGGAGACCCAGTACTTC; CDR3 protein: CASSLTTSGETQYF
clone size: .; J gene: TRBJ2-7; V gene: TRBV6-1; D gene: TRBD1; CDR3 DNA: TGTGCCAGCAGTGAAGACAGGGGTACAGGCTACGAGCAGTACTTC; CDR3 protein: CASSEDRGTGYEQYF
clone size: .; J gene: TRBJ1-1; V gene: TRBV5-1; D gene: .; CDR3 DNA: TGCGCCAGCAGCCGACTTTCAATCACCACTGAAGCTTTCTTT; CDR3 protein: CASSRLSITTEAFF
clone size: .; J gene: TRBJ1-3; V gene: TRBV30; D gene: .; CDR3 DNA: TGTGCCTGGAGTCCCGTCTCTGGAAACACCATATATTTT; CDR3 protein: CAWSPVSGNTIYF
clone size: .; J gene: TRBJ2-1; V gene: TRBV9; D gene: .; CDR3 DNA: TGTGCCAGCAGCCCCGGGTCGTTTAACAATGAGCAGTTCTTC; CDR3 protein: CASSPGSFNNEQFF
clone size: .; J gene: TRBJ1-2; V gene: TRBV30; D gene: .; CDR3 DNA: TGTGCCTGGAGTCCTCGGACAGTGAAGGTTGACTATGGCTACACCTTC; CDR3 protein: CAWSPRTVKVDYGYTF
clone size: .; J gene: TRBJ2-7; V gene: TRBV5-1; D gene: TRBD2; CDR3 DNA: TGCGCCAGCAGCGCGGGACTAGCGGAGGACGAGCAGTACTTC; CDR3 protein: CASSAGLAEDEQYF
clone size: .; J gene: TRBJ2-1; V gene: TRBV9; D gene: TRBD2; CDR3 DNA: TGTGCCAGCAGCGTAGCCGGGACTAGCGGGGGGTGGAATGAGCAGTTCTTC; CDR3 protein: CASSVAGTSGGWNEQFF
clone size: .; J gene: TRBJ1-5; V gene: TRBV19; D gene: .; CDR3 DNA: TGTGCCAGTAGTATTGCGGTTTACGGCAATCAGCCCCAGCATTTT; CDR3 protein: CASSIAVYGNQPQHF
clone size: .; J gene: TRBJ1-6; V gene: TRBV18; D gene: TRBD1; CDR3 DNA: TGTGCCAGCTCATTAGGGACAGGGGGCTCTTCACCCCTCCACTTT; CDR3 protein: CASSLGTGGSSPLHF
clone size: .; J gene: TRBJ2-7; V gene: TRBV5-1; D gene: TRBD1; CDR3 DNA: TGCGCCAGCAGCTCGAACAGGGGGCACTACGAGCAGTACTTC; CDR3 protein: CASSSNRGHYEQYF
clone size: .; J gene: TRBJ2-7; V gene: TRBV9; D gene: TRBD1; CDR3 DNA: TGTGCCAGCAGCCTACAGGGGACGCCTGGAAACGAGCAGTACTTC; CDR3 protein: CASSLQGTPGNEQYF
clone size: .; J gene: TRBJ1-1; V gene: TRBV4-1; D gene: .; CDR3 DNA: TGCGCCAGCAGCCTCCAGACAGGTCGGGTCACTGAAGCTTTCTTT; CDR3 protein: CASSLQTGRVTEAFF
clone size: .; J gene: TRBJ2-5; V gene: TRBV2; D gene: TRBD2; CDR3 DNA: TGTGCCAGCAGTTATACAGCGGGGGGTTACCAAGAGACCCAGTACTTC; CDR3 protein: CASSYTAGGYQETQYF
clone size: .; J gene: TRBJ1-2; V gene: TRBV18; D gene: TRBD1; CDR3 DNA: TGTGCCAGCTCGCCGGGACAGTCCTATGGCTACACCTTC; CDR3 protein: CASSPGQSYGYTF
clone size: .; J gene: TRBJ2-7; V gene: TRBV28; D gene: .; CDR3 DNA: TGTGCCAGCAGCGTCAGCGTCTACGAGCAGTACTTC; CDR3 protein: CASSVSVYEQYF
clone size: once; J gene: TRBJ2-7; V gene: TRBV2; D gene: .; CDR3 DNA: TGTGCCAGCAGGGAGACCCTCTACGAGCAGTACTTC; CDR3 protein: CASRETLYEQYF
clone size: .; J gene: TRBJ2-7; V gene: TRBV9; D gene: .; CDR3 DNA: TGTGCCAGCAGCCGAGACGGGTCAGATGGTTCAGACGAGCAGTACTTC; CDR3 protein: CASSRDGSDGSDEQYF
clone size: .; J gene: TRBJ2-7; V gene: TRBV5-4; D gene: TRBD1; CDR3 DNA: TGTGCCAGCAGCAACCTGCGGGGGACAGGGGGCGACGAGCAGTACTTC; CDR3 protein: CASSNLRGTGGDEQYF
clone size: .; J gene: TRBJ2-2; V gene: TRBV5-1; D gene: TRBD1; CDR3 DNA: TGCGCCAGCAGCTCCCGGCAGGGGGTAAATGTGGGGGAGCTGTTTTTT; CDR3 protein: CASSSRQGVNVGELFF
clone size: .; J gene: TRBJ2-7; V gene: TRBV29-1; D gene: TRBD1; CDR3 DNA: TGCAGCGTTGGACAGGGGACGCGGGCCAACGAGCAGTACTTC; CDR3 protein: CSVGQGTRANEQYF
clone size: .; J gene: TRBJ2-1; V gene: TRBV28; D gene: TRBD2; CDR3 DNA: TGTGCCAGCAGTCCTCTGCGGGGGGGATACAATGAGCAGTTCTTC; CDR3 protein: CASSPLRGGYNEQFF
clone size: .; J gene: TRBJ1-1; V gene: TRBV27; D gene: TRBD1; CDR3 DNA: TGTGCCAGCAGTCGGCCTCCGGGACAGGGGGCCACTGAAGCTTTCTTT; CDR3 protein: CASSRPPGQGATEAFF
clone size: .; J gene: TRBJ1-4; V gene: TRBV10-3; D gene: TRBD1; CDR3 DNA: TGTGCCATCAGTGAAGGGGGCCCTGGTGAAAAACTGTTTTTT; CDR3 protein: CAISEGGPGEKLFF
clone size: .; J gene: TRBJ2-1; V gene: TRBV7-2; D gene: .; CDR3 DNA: TGTGCCAGCTCCACAGGGTGGGTAGAGGGTGAGCAGTTCTTC; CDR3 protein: CASSTGWVEGEQFF
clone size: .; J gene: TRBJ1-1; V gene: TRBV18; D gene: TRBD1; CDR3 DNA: TGTGCCAGCTCACCGGGACAGGGGAACACTGAAGCTTTCTTT; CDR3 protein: CASSPGQGNTEAFF
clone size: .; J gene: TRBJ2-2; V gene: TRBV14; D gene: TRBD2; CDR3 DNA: TGTGCCAGCAGCCAAGGGCGGGGGGGGCCCCGCACCGGGGAGCTGTTTTTT; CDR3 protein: CASSQGRGGPRTGELFF
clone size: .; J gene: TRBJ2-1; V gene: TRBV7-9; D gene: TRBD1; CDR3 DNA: TGTGCCAGCAGCGCAATAACCGGGACAGGGATCAATGAGCAGTTCTTC; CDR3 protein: CASSAITGTGINEQFF